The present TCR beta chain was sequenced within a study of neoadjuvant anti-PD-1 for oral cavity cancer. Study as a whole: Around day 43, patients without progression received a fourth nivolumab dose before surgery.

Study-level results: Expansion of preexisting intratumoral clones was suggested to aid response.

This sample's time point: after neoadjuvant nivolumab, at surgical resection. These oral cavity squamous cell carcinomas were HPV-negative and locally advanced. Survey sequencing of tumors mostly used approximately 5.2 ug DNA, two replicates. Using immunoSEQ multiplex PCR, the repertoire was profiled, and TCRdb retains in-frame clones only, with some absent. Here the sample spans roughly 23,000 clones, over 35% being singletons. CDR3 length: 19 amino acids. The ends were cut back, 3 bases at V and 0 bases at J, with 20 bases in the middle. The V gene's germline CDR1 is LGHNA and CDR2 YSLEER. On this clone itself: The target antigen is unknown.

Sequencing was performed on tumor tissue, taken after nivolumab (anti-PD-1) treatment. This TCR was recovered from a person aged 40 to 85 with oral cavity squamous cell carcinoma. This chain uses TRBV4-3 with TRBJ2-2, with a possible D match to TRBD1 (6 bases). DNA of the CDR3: TGCGCCAGCAGCCAGTCATACGGGACAAATGACCCGAACACCGGGGAGCTGTTTTTT. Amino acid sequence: CASSQSYGTNDPNTGELFF.